One sample yielded the 14 T cell receptor beta chains listed below, sequenced in a study of shared clonotypes between healthy human individuals. Profiled with immunoSEQ multiplex PCR; TCRdb holds only in-frame clones, not every one. The profile shows approximately 500,000 clones, less than 96% of them singletons. The sequenced material came from naive CD4+ T cells sorted from blood. Subset meaning: CD45RA+ positively selected. Every receptor here comes from a woman aged 25 to 39 in good health.

The chain links TRBV2 to TRBJ1-4; D unclear. The V and J ends lost 4 bases and 0 bases respectively, with 9 bases between them. The CDR3 has 15 amino acids. Germline V gene data show CDR1 as SNHLY and CDR2 as FYNNEI. The CDR3: CASSVTIATNEKLFF. For the CDR3, the DNA is TGTGCCAGCAGTGTGACAATAGCAACTAATGAAAAACTGTTTTTT.

This clone was observed once. The chain combines TRBV5-1 with TRBJ1-2; 9 bases align to TRBD1. This CDR3 is 15 amino acids long. In germline, CDR1 is SGHRS, CDR2 YFSETQ. Trimming removed 0 bases from V and 4 bases from J; junction bases left unmatched: 4. CDR3 nucleotide sequence: TGCGCCAGCAGCTTGGAACAGGGGGCCGTCTATGGCTACACCTTC. Translating gives CASSLEQGAVYGYTF. Together with reference TRBV5-1 and TRBJ1-2, the CDR3 gives the full variable domain: KAGVTQTPRYLIKTRGQQVTLSCSPISGHRSVSWYQQTPGQGLQFLFEYFSETQRNKGNFPGRFSGRQFSNSRSEMNVSTLELGDSALYLCASSLEQGAVYGYTFGSGTRLTVV.

This chain connects TRBV28 to TRBJ1-5; D uncertain. This CDR3 is built from 14 residues. Germline V gene sequence: CDR1 MDHEN, CDR2 SYDVKM. With 7 bases removed from V and 4 bases from J, the gap between germline ends came to 14 bases. CDR3 protein: CASTGAAWNQPQHF. Written as DNA, the CDR3 is TGTGCCAGCACCGGCGCGGCGTGGAATCAGCCCCAGCATTTT.

The chain's CDR3 is CATSRGGTGYNEQFF. In nucleotides, the CDR3 is TGTGCCACCAGCAGAGGGGGGACAGGGTACAATGAGCAGTTCTTC. This chain connects TRBV15 to TRBJ2-1; 9 nucleotides line up with TRBD1. The CDR3 is made up of 15 amino acids. Trimming cost V 1 base and J 4 bases; bases outside gene matches: 2. Germline V lookup: CDR1 LNHNV, CDR2 YYDKDF (reference sequence).

The rearrangement joins TRBV28 to TRBJ1-5; D is unclear. Germline V gives CDR1 MDHEN, CDR2 SYDVKM. V was clipped by 3 bases and J by 6 bases, with 12 bases between them. There are 14 residues in the CDR3. DNA for the CDR3: TGTGCCAGCAGTTTCTGGGAGGTTGGTCAGCCCCAGCATTTT. Amino acid sequence: CASSFWEVGQPQHF.

The chain combines TRBV28 with TRBJ2-1; either TRBD1 or TRBD2 may supply D (6 bases each). The V end lost 7 bases, the J end lost 8 bases, and 21 bases lay between the germline ends. The length of the CDR3 is 15 residues. The germline V gene encodes CDR1 MDHEN and CDR2 SYDVKM. The CDR3, as DNA: TGTGCCAGCACCGTGGGGGGCGACAGAACGGATGAGCAGTTCTTC. Its translation is CASTVGGDRTDEQFF.

The chain employs TRBV28 and TRBJ2-7; D might be TRBD2 (5 bases). V was cut by 3 bases and J by 3 bases, with 15 bases left in between. Germline V gene lookup returns CDR1 MDHEN and CDR2 SYDVKM. This CDR3 has 15 residues. The CDR3 region is CASSFGGPHGYEQYF. The CDR3 DNA reads as TGTGCCAGCAGTTTCGGCGGGCCTCACGGCTACGAGCAGTACTTC.

The chain couples TRBV11-2 to TRBJ2-5; D unresolved. Germline CDR1 and CDR2: SGHAT and FQNNGV. Trimming pared 1 base from V and 5 bases from J, leaving 5 bases between. This CDR3 contains 12 residues. This chain's CDR3 is CASSLGLETQYF. CDR3 DNA sequence: TGTGCCAGCAGCTTAGGTTTGGAGACCCAGTACTTC.

The V gene is TRBV10-3, the J gene TRBJ2-5; tentatively, D is TRBD1 or TRBD2 (5 bases each). With the DNA end fitting TRBJ2-7 better, the J assignment may be wrong. CDR1 ENHRY and CDR2 SYGVKD come from the germline V gene. The CDR3 extends over 15 amino acids. The CDR3 DNA reads TGTGCCATCAGTGAGTCGGGGGACCAAACCTACGAGCAGTACTTC. This sequence encodes CAISESGDQTYEQYF.

The V and J genes are TRBV27 and TRBJ1-3; the D gene is possibly TRBD1 (6 bases). This CDR3 contains 14 residues. CDR1 and CDR2 (germline): MNHEY, SMNVEV (reference sequence). With 6 bases removed from V and 6 bases from J, the gap between germline ends came to 15 bases. The CDR3 here is CASRRGGAQNTIYF. The CDR3 bases are TGTGCCAGCAGGAGGGGGGGGGCCCAAAACACCATATATTTT.

The V and J genes are TRBV15 and TRBJ1-1, with D unresolved. The CDR3 is 15 amino acids. Per the germline V gene, CDR1 is LNHNV and CDR2 is YYDKDF (reference sequence). V gave up 0 bases and J gave up 5 bases, with 13 bases separating them. The CDR3 region is CATSRDLGGWTEAFF. DNA of the CDR3: TGTGCCACCAGCAGAGATCTGGGTGGTTGGACTGAAGCTTTCTTT.

J is TRBJ2-6 and V is TRBV18; maybe TRBD1 (5 bases). Germline CDR1 and CDR2: KGHSH and LQKENI. The CDR3 runs 15 residues. Deletions cut 0 bases from V and 3 bases from J, with 6 bases between. The CDR3 sequence: CASSPPGRGANVLTF. CDR3 coding DNA: TGTGCCAGCTCACCACCGGGGCGTGGGGCCAACGTCCTGACTTTC.

J is TRBJ2-5 and V is TRBV30; perhaps TRBD2 as D (5 bases). The end of the DNA fits TRBJ2-7 better, so the J call may be wrong. Germline V lookup: CDR1 GTSNPN, CDR2 SVGIG (reference sequence). CDR3 length: 12 residues. CDR3 nucleotide sequence: TGTGCCGGAGGACTTTCCTTCTACGAGCAGTACTTC. Translated: CAGGLSFYEQYF.

V and J are TRBV5-1 and TRBJ1-3; D uncertain. CDR3 length: 15 residues. Deletions cut 1 base from V and 0 bases from J, with 8 bases between. Per the germline V gene, CDR1 is SGHRS and CDR2 is YFSETQ. The CDR3 DNA is TGCGCCAGCAGCTTGAACGGGGACTCTGGAAACACCATATATTTT. This translates into CASSLNGDSGNTIYF. The complete variable domain, with remaining parts taken from reference TRBV5-1 and TRBJ1-3, reads KAGVTQTPRYLIKTRGQQVTLSCSPISGHRSVSWYQQTPGQGLQFLFEYFSETQRNKGNFPGRFSGRQFSNSRSEMNVSTLELGDSALYLCASSLNGDSGNTIYFGEGSWLTVV.